This T cell receptor beta chain was observed in a study of beta chain features in type 1 diabetes. Study-wide points: The study found fewer insertions and more deletions at VDJ junctions in type 1 diabetes patients. A moderate, significant TCRB CDR3 shortening appeared in type 1 diabetes across four CD4+ subsets.

Expressed TCRB transcripts got sequenced, as all isolated RNA was reverse transcribed. Some clones are missing from TCRdb's copy, which holds only in-frame ones; the method was immunoSEQ multiplex PCR. The repertoire holds 400,000 or so clones, over 10% seen once, with approximately 0.011% in the top ten. This clone occurred a few times. The antigen is undetermined. Sample: naive CD4+ T cells from blood. This receptor was taken from a woman under 30 with type 1 diabetes.

The CDR3 region has the DNA TGTGCCAGCAGCCAGGCGTCCAGGGGCGACATTCAGTACTTC. Its protein product is CASSQASRGDIQYF. This sequence joins TRBV14 and TRBJ2-4; tentatively, D is TRBD1 (6 bases). The CDR3 length is 14 residues. Trimming shortened V by 3 bases and J by 8 bases, and 14 bases separated the two germline ends. Germline lookup yields CDR1 SGHDN and CDR2 FVKESK. Using reference TRBV14 and TRBJ2-4 for the parts outside the CDR3, the full variable domain is EAGVTQFPSHSVIEKGQTVTLRCDPISGHDNLYWYRRVMGKEIKFLLHFVKESKQDESGMPNNRFLAERTGGTYSTLKVQPAELEDSGVYFCASSQASRGDIQYFGAGTRLSVL.